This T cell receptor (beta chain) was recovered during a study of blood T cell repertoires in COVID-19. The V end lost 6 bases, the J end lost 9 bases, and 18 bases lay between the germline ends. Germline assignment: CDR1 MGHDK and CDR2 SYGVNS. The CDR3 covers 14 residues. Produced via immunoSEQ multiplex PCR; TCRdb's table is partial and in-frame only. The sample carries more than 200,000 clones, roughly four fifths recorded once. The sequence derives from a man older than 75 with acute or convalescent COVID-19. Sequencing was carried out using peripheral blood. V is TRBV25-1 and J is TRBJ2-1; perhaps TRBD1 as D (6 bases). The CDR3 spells CASSPRGFAVEQFF. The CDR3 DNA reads TGTGCCAGCAGCCCCAGGGGTTTCGCGGTTGAGCAGTTCTTC. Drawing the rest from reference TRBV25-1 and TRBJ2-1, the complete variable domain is EADIYQTPRYLVIGTGKKITLECSQTMGHDKMYWYQQDPGMELHLIHYSYGVNSTEKGDLSSESTVSRIRTEHFPLTLESARPSHTSQYLCASSPRGFAVEQFFGPGTRLTVL.